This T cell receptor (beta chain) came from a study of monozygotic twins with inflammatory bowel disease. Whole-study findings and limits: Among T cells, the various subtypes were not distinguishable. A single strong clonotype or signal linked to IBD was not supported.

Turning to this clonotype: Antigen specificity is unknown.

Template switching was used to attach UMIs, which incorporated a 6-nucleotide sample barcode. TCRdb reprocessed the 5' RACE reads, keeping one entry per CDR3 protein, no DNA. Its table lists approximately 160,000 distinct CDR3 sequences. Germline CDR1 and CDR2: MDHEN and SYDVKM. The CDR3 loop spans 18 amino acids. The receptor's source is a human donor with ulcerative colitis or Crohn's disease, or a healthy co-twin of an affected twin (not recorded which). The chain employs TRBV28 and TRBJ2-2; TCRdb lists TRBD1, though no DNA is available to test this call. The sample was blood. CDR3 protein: CASSTWTGFSLNTGELFF.